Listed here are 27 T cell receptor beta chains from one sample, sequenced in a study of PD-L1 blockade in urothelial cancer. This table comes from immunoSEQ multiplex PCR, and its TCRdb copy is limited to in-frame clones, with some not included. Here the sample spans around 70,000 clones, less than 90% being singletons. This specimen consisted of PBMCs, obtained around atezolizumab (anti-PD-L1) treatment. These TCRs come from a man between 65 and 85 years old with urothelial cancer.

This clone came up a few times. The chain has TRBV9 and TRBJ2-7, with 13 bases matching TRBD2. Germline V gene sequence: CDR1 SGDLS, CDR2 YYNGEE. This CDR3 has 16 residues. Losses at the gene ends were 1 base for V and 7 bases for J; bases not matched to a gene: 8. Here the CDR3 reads CASSVSPEGLAGEQYF. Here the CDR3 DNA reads TGTGCCAGCAGCGTATCACCCGAGGGACTAGCGGGGGAGCAGTACTTC.

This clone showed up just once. This CDR3 is CATSRDRSGGRTYEQYF. The DNA for the CDR3 is TGTGCCACCAGCAGAGACCGCTCTGGCGGGAGAACGTACGAGCAGTACTTC. J is TRBJ2-7 and V is TRBV15; 7 nucleotides line up with TRBD2. V gave up 0 bases and J gave up 4 bases; unmatched junction bases: 12. Looked up from germline, CDR1 is LNHNV and CDR2 is YYDKDF (reference sequence). The CDR3 covers 17 residues.

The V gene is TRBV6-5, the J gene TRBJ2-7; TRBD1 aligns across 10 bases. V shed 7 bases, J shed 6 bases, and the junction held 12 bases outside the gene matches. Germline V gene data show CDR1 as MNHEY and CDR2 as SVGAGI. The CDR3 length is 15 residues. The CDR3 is CASTRSGQGGREQYF. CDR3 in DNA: TGTGCCAGCACCCGATCAGGACAGGGGGGGCGCGAGCAGTACTTC.

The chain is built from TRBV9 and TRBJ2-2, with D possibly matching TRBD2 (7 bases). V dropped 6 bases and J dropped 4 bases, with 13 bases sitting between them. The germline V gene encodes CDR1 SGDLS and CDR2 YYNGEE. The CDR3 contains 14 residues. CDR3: CASTQGRGTGELFF. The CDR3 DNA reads TGTGCCAGCACCCAGGGGAGGGGCACCGGGGAGCTGTTTTTT.

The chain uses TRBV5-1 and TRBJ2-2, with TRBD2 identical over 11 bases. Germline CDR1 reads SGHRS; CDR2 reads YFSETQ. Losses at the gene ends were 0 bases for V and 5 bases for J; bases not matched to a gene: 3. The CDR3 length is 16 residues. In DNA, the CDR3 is TGCGCCAGCAGCTTGGCCCTAGCGGGAGGTACCGGGGAGCTGTTTTTT. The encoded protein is CASSLALAGGTGELFF.

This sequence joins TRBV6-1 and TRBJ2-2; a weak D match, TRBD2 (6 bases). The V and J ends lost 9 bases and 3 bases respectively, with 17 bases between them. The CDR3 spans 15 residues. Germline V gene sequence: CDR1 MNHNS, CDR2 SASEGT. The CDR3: CASMKPGEYTGELFF. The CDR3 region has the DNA TGTGCCAGTATGAAACCGGGGGAATACACCGGGGAGCTGTTTTTT.

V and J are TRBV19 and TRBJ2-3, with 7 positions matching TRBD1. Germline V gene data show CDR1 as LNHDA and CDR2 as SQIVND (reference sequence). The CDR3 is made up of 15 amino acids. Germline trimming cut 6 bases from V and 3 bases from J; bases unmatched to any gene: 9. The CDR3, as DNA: TGTGCCAGTAGATCCCGGACAGGCGGAACAGATACGCAGTATTTT. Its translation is CASRSRTGGTDTQYF.

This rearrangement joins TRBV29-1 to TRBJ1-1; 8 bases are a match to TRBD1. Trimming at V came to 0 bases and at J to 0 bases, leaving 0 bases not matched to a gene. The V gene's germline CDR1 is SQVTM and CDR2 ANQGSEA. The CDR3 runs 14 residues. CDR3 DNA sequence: TGCAGCGTTGAAGAACAGGGGGTGAACACTGAAGCTTTCTTT. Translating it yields CSVEEQGVNTEAFF.

The CDR3 sequence is CASSTPYGLAGETDTQYF. The DNA for the CDR3 is TGTGCCAGCAGTACCCCGTATGGACTAGCGGGAGAAACAGATACGCAGTATTTT. The chain uses TRBV28 and TRBJ2-3; 13 nucleotides align to TRBD2. From germline, CDR1 is MDHEN and CDR2 SYDVKM. J was trimmed by 3 bases and V by 5 bases; bases with no gene match: 11. The CDR3 totals 18 residues.

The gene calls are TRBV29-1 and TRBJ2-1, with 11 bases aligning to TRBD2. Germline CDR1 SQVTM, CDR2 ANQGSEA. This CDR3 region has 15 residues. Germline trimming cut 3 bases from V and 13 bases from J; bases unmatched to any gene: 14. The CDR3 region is CSVDIPALAGGLQFF. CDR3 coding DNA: TGCAGCGTTGATATCCCCGCCCTAGCGGGAGGCCTCCAGTTCTTC.

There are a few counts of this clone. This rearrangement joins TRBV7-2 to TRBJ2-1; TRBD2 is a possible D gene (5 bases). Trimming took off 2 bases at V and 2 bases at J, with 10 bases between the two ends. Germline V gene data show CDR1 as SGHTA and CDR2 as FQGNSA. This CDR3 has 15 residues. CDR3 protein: CASSLTSRPYNEQFF. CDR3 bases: TGTGCCAGCAGCTTAACTAGTAGGCCCTACAATGAGCAGTTCTTC.

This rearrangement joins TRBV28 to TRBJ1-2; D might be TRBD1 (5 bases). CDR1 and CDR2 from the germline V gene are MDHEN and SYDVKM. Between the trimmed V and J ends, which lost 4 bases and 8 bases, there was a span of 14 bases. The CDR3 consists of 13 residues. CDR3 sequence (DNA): TGTGCCAGCAGTTCCCTCAGGGTGGGCGGCTACACCTTC. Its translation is CASSSLRVGGYTF.

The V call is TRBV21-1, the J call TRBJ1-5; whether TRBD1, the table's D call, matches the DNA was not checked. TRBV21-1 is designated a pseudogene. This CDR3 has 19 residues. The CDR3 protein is CASSKRNRAYENSNQPQHF. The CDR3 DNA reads TGTGCCAGCAGCAAACGTAACAGGGCATACGAAAATAGCAATCAGCCCCAGCATTTT.

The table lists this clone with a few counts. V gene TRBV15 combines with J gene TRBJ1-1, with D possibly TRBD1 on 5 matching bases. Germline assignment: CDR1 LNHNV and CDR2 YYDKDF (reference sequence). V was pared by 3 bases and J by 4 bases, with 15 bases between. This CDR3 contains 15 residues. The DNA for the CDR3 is TGTGCCACCAGCAGGACCGCCCCGGGGGGCACTGAAGCTTTCTTT. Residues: CATSRTAPGGTEAFF.

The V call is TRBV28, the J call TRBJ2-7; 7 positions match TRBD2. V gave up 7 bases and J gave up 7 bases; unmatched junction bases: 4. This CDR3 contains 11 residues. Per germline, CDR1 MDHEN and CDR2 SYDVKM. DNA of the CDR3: TGTGCCAGCAAGACTAGCTTTGAGCAGTACTTC. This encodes CASKTSFEQYF.

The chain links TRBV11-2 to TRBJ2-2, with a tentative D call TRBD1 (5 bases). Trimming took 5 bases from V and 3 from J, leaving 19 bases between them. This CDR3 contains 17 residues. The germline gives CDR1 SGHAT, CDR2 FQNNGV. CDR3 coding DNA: TGTGCCAGCAGCATAACTCAGGGTCCCCTGGACACCGGGGAGCTGTTTTTT. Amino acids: CASSITQGPLDTGELFF.

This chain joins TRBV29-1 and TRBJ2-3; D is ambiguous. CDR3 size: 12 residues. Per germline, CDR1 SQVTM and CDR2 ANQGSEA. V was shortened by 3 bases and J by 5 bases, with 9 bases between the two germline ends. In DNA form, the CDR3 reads TGCAGCGTTGATGTTTTTCGAGATACGCAGTATTTT. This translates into CSVDVFRDTQYF.

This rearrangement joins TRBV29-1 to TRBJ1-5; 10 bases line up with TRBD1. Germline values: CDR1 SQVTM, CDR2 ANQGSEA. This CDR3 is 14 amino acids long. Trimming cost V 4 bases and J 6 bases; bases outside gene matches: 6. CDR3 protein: CSVGETGGGQPQHF. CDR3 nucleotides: TGCAGCGTTGGCGAGACAGGGGGCGGTCAGCCCCAGCATTTT.

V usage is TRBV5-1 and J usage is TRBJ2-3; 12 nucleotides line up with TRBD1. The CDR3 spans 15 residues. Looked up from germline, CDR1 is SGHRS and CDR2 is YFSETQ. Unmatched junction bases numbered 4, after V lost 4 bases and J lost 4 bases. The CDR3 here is CASSGRDRGPDTQYF. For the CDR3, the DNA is TGCGCCAGCAGCGGCCGGGACAGGGGGCCAGATACGCAGTATTTT.

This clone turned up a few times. CDR3 coding DNA: TGCGCCAACAACGGGGACTCCTACGAGCAGTACTTC. The encoded protein is CANNGDSYEQYF. The rearrangement joins TRBV10-1 to TRBJ2-7; D may be TRBD2 (5 bases). Germline assignment: CDR1 WNHNN and CDR2 SYGVQD (reference sequence). The CDR3 is 12 amino acids. V lost 10 bases to trimming and J lost 0 bases, with 10 bases between them.

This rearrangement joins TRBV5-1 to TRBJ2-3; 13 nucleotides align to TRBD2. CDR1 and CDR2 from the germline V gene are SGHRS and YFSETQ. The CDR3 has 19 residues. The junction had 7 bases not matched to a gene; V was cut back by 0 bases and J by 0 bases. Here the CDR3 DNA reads TGCGCCAGCAGCTTGGTACTAGCGGGAGGGCCAACTAGCACAGATACGCAGTATTTT. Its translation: CASSLVLAGGPTSTDTQYF. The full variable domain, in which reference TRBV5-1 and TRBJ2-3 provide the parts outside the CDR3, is KAGVTQTPRYLIKTRGQQVTLSCSPISGHRSVSWYQQTPGQGLQFLFEYFSETQRNKGNFPGRFSGRQFSNSRSEMNVSTLELGDSALYLCASSLVLAGGPTSTDTQYFGPGTRLTVL.

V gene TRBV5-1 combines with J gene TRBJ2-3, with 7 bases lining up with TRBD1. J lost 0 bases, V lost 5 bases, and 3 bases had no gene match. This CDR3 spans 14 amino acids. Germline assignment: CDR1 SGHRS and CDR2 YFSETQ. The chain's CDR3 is CASSTGVSTDTQYF. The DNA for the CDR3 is TGCGCCAGCAGTACAGGGGTTAGCACAGATACGCAGTATTTT. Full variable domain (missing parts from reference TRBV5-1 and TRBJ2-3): KAGVTQTPRYLIKTRGQQVTLSCSPISGHRSVSWYQQTPGQGLQFLFEYFSETQRNKGNFPGRFSGRQFSNSRSEMNVSTLELGDSALYLCASSTGVSTDTQYFGPGTRLTVL.

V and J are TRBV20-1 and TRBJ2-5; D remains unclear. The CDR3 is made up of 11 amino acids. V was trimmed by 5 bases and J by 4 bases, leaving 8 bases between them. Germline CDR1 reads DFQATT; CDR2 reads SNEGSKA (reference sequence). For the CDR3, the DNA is TGCAGTGCTGAGGATCGAGAGACCCAGTACTTC. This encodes CSAEDRETQYF.

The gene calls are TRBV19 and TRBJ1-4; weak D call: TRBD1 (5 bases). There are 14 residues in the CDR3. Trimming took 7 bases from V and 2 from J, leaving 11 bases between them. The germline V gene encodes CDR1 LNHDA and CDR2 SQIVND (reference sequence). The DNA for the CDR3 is TGTGCCAGTACCGGGGGGGAGACTAATGAAAAACTGTTTTTT. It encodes CASTGGETNEKLFF.

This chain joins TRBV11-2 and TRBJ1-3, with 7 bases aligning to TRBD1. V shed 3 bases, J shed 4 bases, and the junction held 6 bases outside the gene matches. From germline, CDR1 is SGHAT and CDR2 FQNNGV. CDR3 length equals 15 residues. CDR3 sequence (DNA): TGTGCCAGCAGCTTCTCGGAGGGGGCGGGAAACACCATATATTTT. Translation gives CASSFSEGAGNTIYF. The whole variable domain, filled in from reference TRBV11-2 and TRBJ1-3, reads EAGVAQSPRYKIIEKRQSVAFWCNPISGHATLYWYQQILGQGPKLLIQFQNNGVVDDSQLPKDRFSAERLKGVDSTLKIQPAKLEDSAVYLCASSFSEGAGNTIYFGEGSWLTVV.

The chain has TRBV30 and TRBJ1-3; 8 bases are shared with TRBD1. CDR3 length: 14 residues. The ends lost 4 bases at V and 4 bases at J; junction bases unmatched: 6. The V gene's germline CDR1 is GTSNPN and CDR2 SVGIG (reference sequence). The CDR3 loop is CAWTSTGAGNTIYF. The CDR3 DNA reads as TGTGCCTGGACCTCGACAGGGGCGGGAAACACCATATATTTT. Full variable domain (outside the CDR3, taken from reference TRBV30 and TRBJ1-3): SQTIHQWPATLVQPVGSPLSLECTVEGTSNPNLYWYRQAAGRGLQLLFYSVGIGQISSEVPQNLSASRPQDRQFILSSKKLLLSDSGFYLCAWTSTGAGNTIYFGEGSWLTVV.

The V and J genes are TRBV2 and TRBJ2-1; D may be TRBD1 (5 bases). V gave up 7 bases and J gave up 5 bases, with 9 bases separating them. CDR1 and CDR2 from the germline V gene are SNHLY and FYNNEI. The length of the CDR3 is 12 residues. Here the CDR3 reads CASKGLHNEQFF. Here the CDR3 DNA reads TGTGCCAGCAAGGGGCTCCACAATGAGCAGTTCTTC. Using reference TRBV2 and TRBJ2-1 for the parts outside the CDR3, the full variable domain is EPEVTQTPSHQVTQMGQEVILRCVPISNHLYFYWYRQILGQKVEFLVSFYNNEISEKSEIFDDQFSVERPDGSNFTLKIRSTKLEDSAMYFCASKGLHNEQFFGPGTRLTVL.